The 17 T cell receptor beta chains below all came from one sample that was sequenced in a study of T cell repertoires in cytomegalovirus infection. TCRdb called the reads again in MiXCR, with one record for every CDR3 protein. The sample comprises approximately 130,000 distinct CDR3 sequences, 7% to 9.5% of which are singletons, and 10% rests with the top ten. Specimen: PBMCs. Receptor source: a human donor in good health (CMV status not recorded). Some clones in this sample may be carry-over from other donors' samples.

A remark on this clonotype: This may be a read error, as it is one base from a much larger clone. CDR3: CASNRDRPTSNYGYTF. The CDR3 coding sequence is TGTGCCAGCAACCGGGACAGGCCGACCTCGAACTATGGCTACACCTTC. V gene TRBV28 combines with J gene TRBJ1-2; 8 bases fit TRBD1. The CDR3 loop spans 16 amino acids. Germline V gives CDR1 MDHEN, CDR2 SYDVKM. V shed 7 bases, J shed 2 bases, and the junction held 12 bases outside the gene matches.

The V gene is TRBV5-1, the J gene TRBJ1-1; a possible D gene is TRBD1 (5 bases). This CDR3 comprises 15 residues. V dropped 3 bases and J dropped 3 bases, with 15 bases sitting between them. CDR1 SGHRS and CDR2 YFSETQ come from the germline V gene. The CDR3 DNA is TGCGCCAGCAGCTACACCGGGGGAAAATACACTGAAGCTTTCTTT. It specifies CASSYTGGKYTEAFF.

This clonotype appeared a few times. This chain links TRBV15 with TRBJ1-6, with D unclear. In germline, CDR1 is LNHNV, CDR2 YYDKDF (reference sequence). CDR3 length: 16 residues. Trimming removed 1 base from V and 5 bases from J, with 12 bases in between. The CDR3 loop reads CATSRVVGPNNSPLHF. Written as DNA, the CDR3 is TGTGCCACCAGCAGAGTAGTTGGACCGAATAATTCACCCCTCCACTTT.

This clonotype was observed many times. The chain recombines TRBV15 with TRBJ1-5, with unresolved D. The germline CDR1 and CDR2 sequences are LNHNV and YYDKDF (reference sequence). The CDR3 extends over 14 amino acids. Trimming cost V 0 bases and J 4 bases, with 7 bases left between them. As DNA, the CDR3 is TGTGCCACCAGCAGAGATCAACTAAATCAGCCCCAGCATTTT. It is translated as CATSRDQLNQPQHF.

This clonotype occurred a few times. The chain couples TRBV6-2 or TRBV6-3 to TRBJ1-5; D gene unclear. Germline assignment: CDR1 MNHEY and CDR2 SVGEGT. The CDR3 contains 14 residues. Trimming took off 5 bases at V and 6 bases at J, with 14 bases between the two ends. The CDR3 DNA is TGTGCCAGCAGTCCCGTGATGATGGGTCAGCCCCAGCATTTT. It encodes CASSPVMMGQPQHF.

This clonotype was observed a few times. The chain carries TRBV14 and TRBJ2-1, with 8 bases fitting TRBD2. Germline trimming cut 4 bases from V and 4 bases from J; bases unmatched to any gene: 9. This CDR3 comprises 16 residues. Germline V gives CDR1 SGHDN, CDR2 FVKESK. The CDR3 coding sequence is TGTGCCAGCAGCCTAAAACTTGCGGGGGGTTACAATGAGCAGTTCTTC. This codes for CASSLKLAGGYNEQFF.

This clonotype has ten or more counts. This chain joins TRBV7-2 and TRBJ1-1; D might be TRBD1 (6 bases). Between the trimmed V and J ends, which lost 5 bases and 6 bases, there was a span of 13 bases. This CDR3 is 13 amino acids long. In germline, CDR1 is SGHTA, CDR2 FQGNSA. The CDR3 DNA is TGTGCCAGCAGCGCAACAGGGATCGCTGAAGCTTTCTTT. Its translation: CASSATGIAEAFF.

This clonotype is deemed medium-sized. The V and J genes are TRBV7-9 and TRBJ1-1; no firm D call. CDR3 length: 12 amino acids. Trimming cost V 5 bases and J 2 bases, with 6 bases left between them. Germline V lookup: CDR1 SEHNR, CDR2 FQNEAQ (reference sequence). The CDR3 sequence: CASSLINTEAFF. CDR3 bases: TGTGCCAGCAGCCTCATAAACACTGAAGCTTTCTTT.

The V call is TRBV12-3 or TRBV12-4, the J call TRBJ1-5; possibly TRBD1 for D (6 bases). The CDR3 is made up of 16 amino acids. Trimming left V 5 bases short and J 0 bases short, with 14 bases between. In DNA, the CDR3 is TGTGCCAGCAGTACCACAGGGTCCTTTAGCAATCAGCCCCAGCATTTT. It yields the protein CASSTTGSFSNQPQHF.

This clonotype was counted ten times or more. V usage is TRBV7-6 and J usage is TRBJ1-1; D is perhaps TRBD1 (5 bases). V lost 0 bases, J lost 9 bases, and 14 bases lay in between. CDR1 is SGHVS, CDR2 FNYEAQ, per germline. This CDR3 comprises 14 residues. CDR3 sequence reads: CASSLAPIREKAFF. CDR3 nucleotide sequence: TGTGCCAGCAGCTTAGCACCTATCAGGGAGAAAGCTTTCTTT.

This clonotype was seen at least ten times. The chain links TRBV7-2 to TRBJ1-1; D is uncertain. The CDR3 runs to 13 residues. The V gene lost 5 bases and the J gene lost 3 bases, with 10 bases spanning the gap. From germline, CDR1 is SGHTA and CDR2 FQGNSA. The CDR3 nucleotides are TGTGCCAGCAGCCCCTACATAGACACTGAAGCTTTCTTT. Residues: CASSPYIDTEAFF. Looking up the rest from reference TRBV7-2 and TRBJ1-1 gives the full variable domain: GAGVSQSPSNKVTEKGKDVELRCDPISGHTALYWYRQSLGQGLEFLIYFQGNSAPDKSGLPSDRFSAERTGGSVSTLTIQRTQQEDSAVYLCASSPYIDTEAFFGQGTRLTVV.

There are a few counts of this clonotype. The chain joins TRBV6-5 to TRBJ2-5; perhaps TRBD2 as D (7 bases). Germline loops: CDR1 MNHEY, CDR2 SVGAGI. V was shortened by 7 bases and J by 5 bases, with 17 bases between the two germline ends. This CDR3 spans 14 amino acids. In DNA, the CDR3 is TGTGCCAGCATGAGGGGGGGGCCGGAGGAGACCCAGTACTTC. This codes for CASMRGGPEETQYF.

The rearrangement joins TRBV9 to TRBJ1-4; possibly TRBD1 for D (5 bases). Germline CDR1 is SGDLS and CDR2 is YYNGEE. This CDR3 has 16 residues. V gave up 4 bases and J gave up 0 bases, with 13 bases separating them. The CDR3 protein is CASSPPGTSTNEKLFF. DNA for the CDR3: TGTGCCAGCAGCCCCCCAGGGACGTCAACTAATGAAAAACTGTTTTTT.

Here the CDR3 reads CASSANSFDLNYGYTF. CDR3 in DNA: TGTGCCAGCAGCGCTAACTCGTTCGATCTTAACTATGGCTACACCTTC. The V call is TRBV9, the J call TRBJ1-2; D gene unclear. CDR3 size: 16 residues. Looked up from germline, CDR1 is SGDLS and CDR2 is YYNGEE. V gave up 3 bases and J gave up 1 base, with 16 bases separating them.

The chain recombines TRBV29-1 with TRBJ2-3, with TRBD1 matching 7 bases. Germline CDR1 and CDR2: SQVTM and ANQGSEA. CDR3 length: 17 amino acids. With 0 bases clipped from V and 6 bases from J, the junction kept 15 bases outside the gene matches. CDR3 DNA sequence: TGCAGCGTTGAAGATCGGCACAGGGGTTCCTCCTGGGATACGCAGTATTTT. Amino acid sequence: CSVEDRHRGSSWDTQYF.

There are many counts of this clonotype. J is TRBJ1-1 and V is TRBV14; D not resolved. The V end was cut by 3 bases, the J end by 1 base, with 12 bases between. CDR3 length: 15 amino acids. Germline V gene data show CDR1 as SGHDN and CDR2 as FVKESK. CDR3 region: CASSHRRGRNTEAFF. CDR3 DNA: TGTGCCAGCAGCCACCGACGGGGAAGGAACACTGAAGCTTTCTTT.

The table lists this clonotype with a few counts. The CDR3 DNA is TGTGCCAGCAGCTTCACATCGTCCAATTCACCCCTCCACTTT. Amino acids: CASSFTSSNSPLHF. The chain couples TRBV5-6 to TRBJ1-6, with D hard to call. The CDR3 contains 14 residues. The V gene's germline CDR1 is SGHDT and CDR2 YYEEEE. Deletions cut 2 bases from V and 7 bases from J, with 10 bases between.